Sequencing of this T cell receptor (beta chain) was carried out in a study of T cell repertoires in aging, cancer and after chemotherapy. At the level of the study: Over several months to years, re-sampled healthy donor repertoires clearly shared clones. Points from the study as a whole: Rebound thymic output was suggested by rising median generation probability during chemotherapy in each cancer cohort.

Peripheral blood genomic DNA, not sorted cells or RNA, was the template. Germline V gives CDR1 SGHAT, CDR2 FQNNGV. The CDR3 has 16 residues. The germline V and J ends were trimmed by 3 bases and 3 bases, with 18 bases remaining between them. To note about this clonotype: Its target is unknown.

TRB rearrangements spanning V, D and J were amplified using mixed TRB-A/B primers. TCRdb itself ran the multiplex PCR reads through MiXCR, one entry per CDR3 protein. The sample carries around 13,000 distinct CDR3 sequences, about 25% recorded once. Material: blood. The chain joins TRBV11-2 to TRBJ2-7; D is perhaps TRBD1 (6 bases). This receptor was obtained from a human donor in good health. In DNA, the CDR3 is TGTGCCAGCAGCTTGGGGGATAACAGGGATGGCTACGAGCAGTACGTC. Translated: CASSLGDNRDGYEQYV.